The TCR beta chain described here comes from a study of blood T cell repertoires in COVID-19. Method: immunoSEQ multiplex PCR; TCRdb's copy keeps in-frame clones and lacks some. This table has about 300,000 clones, about nine tenths appearing once. The CDR3 loop spans 14 amino acids. In germline, CDR1 is SEHNR, CDR2 FQNEAQ (reference sequence). V lost 1 base to trimming and J lost 8 bases, with 9 bases between them. Sequenced: peripheral blood. This receptor was obtained from a woman aged 50 to 60 with COVID-19, enrolled during active disease. The chain recombines TRBV7-9 with TRBJ1-6, with D possibly being TRBD1 (5 bases). As DNA, the CDR3 is TGTGCCAGCAGCTTAGAGTTCAGGGATTCACCCCTCCACTTT. Its translation is CASSLEFRDSPLHF.